This is a list of T cell receptor beta chains from one sample in a study of shared clonotypes between healthy human individuals. Some clones are missing from TCRdb's copy, which holds only in-frame ones; the method was immunoSEQ multiplex PCR. The table includes about 2.3 million clones, over 90% detected once. The sample was naive CD4+ T cells from PBMCs. These receptors originate from a man aged 18-30 years in good health. Some clones in this sample may be carry-over from other donors' samples. Both conserved end residues are part of each CDR3. A D gene is named only where the DNA matches it firmly. Not every row has a clone size; where given, it reads once, few, many or a size class.

v_call	clone_size	j_call	d_call	cdr3_nt	cdr3_aa
TRBV6-6	NA	TRBJ1-3	NA	TGTGCCAGCAGTACGATCCGAAACACCATATATTTT	CASSTIRNTIYF
TRBV10-3	once	TRBJ2-1	NA	TGTGCCATCACCGTAAACAATGAGCAGTTCTTC	CAITVNNEQFF
TRBV19	NA	TRBJ1-1	TRBD1	TGTGCCAGTAGTATAGCGGGACAGCTGAACACTGAAGCTTTCTTT	CASSIAGQLNTEAFF
TRBV30	NA	TRBJ1-1	NA	TGTGCCCGACAAGAGAACACTGAAGCTTTCTTT	CARQENTEAFF
TRBV30	NA	TRBJ2-7	TRBD2	TGTGCCTGGAGTGTACACCTAAGCGGGAGGGCCTACGAGCAGTACTTC	CAWSVHLSGRAYEQYF
TRBV9	NA	TRBJ2-3	NA	TGTGCCAGCAGCCCACTCCCGGGGGATACGCAGTATTTT	CASSPLPGDTQYF
TRBV28	NA	TRBJ2-3	TRBD2	TGTGCCAGCAGTTTTCGGACTAGGCTCTTCACAGATACGCAGTATTTT	CASSFRTRLFTDTQYF
TRBV5-4	once	TRBJ1-2	NA	TGTGCCAGCAGCCCGGATCGGGGGGACTATGGCTACACCTTC	CASSPDRGDYGYTF
TRBV5-6	NA	TRBJ2-5	TRBD1	TGTGCCAGCAGCTTTGGGACAGGGCTCCAAGAGACCCAGTACTTC	CASSFGTGLQETQYF
TRBV7-6	NA	TRBJ2-7	TRBD1	TGTGCCAGCAGCAAGGGACAGGGGGCGATGGAGCAGTACTTC	CASSKGQGAMEQYF
TRBV5-1	NA	TRBJ2-1	NA	TGCGCCAGCAGCGCCGAAGCCTGGGGGGCCTACGGGAATGAGCAGTTCTTC	CASSAEAWGAYGNEQFF
TRBV30	NA	TRBJ1-2	TRBD1	TGTGCCTGGAGTGGACAGGGCCGGCGGAGGGGCTACACCTTC	CAWSGQGRRRGYTF
TRBV28	NA	TRBJ2-3	NA	TGTGCCAGCAGCTCTATCCCCCTTGGTACAGATACGCAGTATTTT	CASSSIPLGTDTQYF
TRBV7-3	NA	TRBJ2-1	TRBD2	TGTGCCAGCAGCTACCCCGGGACTAGCAGCAATGAGCAGTTCTTC	CASSYPGTSSNEQFF
TRBV4-2	NA	TRBJ2-2	NA	TGTGCCAGCAGCCAACCAACAGCCCGCGCCGGGGAGCTGTTTTTT	CASSQPTARAGELFF
TRBV11-1	NA	TRBJ1-1	NA	TGTGCCAGCAGCTTATCGGGAAATCTTGAAGCTTTCTTT	CASSLSGNLEAFF
TRBV11-3	NA	TRBJ2-5	TRBD2	TGTGCCAGCAGCTCGGGACTAGCGGGTCAAGAGACCCAGTACTTC	CASSSGLAGQETQYF